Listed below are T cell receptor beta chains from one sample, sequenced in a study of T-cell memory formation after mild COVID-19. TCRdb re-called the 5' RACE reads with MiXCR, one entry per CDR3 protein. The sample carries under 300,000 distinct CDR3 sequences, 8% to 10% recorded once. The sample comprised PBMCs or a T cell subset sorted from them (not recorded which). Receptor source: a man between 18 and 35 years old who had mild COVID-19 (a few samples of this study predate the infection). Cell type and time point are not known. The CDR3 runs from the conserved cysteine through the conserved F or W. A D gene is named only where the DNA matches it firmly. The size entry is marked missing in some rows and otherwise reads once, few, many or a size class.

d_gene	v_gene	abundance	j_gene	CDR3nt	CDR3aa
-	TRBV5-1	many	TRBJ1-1	TGCGCCAGCAGCGGTGGGGGGCAGGACACTGAAGCTTTCTTT	CASSGGGQDTEAFF
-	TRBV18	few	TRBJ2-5	TGTGCCAGCTCACCACCGGACCGCCAAGAGACCCAGTACTTC	CASSPPDRQETQYF
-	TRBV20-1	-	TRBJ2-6	TGCAGTGCTGTCCCCTCTGGGGCCAACGTCCTGACTTTC	CSAVPSGANVLTF
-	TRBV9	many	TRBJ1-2	TGTGCCAGCAGCGTAGGGGGTCCGATCGAGGGTGGCTACACCTTC	CASSVGGPIEGGYTF
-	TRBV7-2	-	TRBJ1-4	TGTGCCAGCAGCTTGTGGGGGGCTGATGAAAAACTGTTTTTT	CASSLWGADEKLFF
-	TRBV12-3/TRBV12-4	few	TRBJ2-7	TGTGCCAGCAGCCAGGGTGCCGAGCAGTACTTC	CASSQGAEQYF
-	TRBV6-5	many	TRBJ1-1	TGTGCCAGCAGTTACTCCCCCGGGAACACTGAAGCTTTCTTT	CASSYSPGNTEAFF
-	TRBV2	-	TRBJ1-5	TGTGCCAGCATTCGGGACAGCAATCAGCCCCAGCATTTT	CASIRDSNQPQHF
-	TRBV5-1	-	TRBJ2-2	TGCGCCAGCAGCCCACTGAGCAGCTCGAACGGGGAGCTGTTTTTT	CASSPLSSSNGELFF
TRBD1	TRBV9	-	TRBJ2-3	TGTGCCAGCAGCGTAGGGGTCGGCGACAGGGCGACAGATACGCAGTATTTT	CASSVGVGDRATDTQYF
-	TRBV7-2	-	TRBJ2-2	TGTGCCAGCAGCTTCGGTCTAGGGAATCTCGCTAGTGCCGGGGAGCTGTTTTTT	CASSFGLGNLASAGELFF
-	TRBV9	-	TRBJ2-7	TGTGCCAGCAGCGCCTATGGGGGCTCCTACGAGCAGTACTTC	CASSAYGGSYEQYF
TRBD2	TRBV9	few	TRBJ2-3	TGTGCCAGCAGCGTCCGACTAGCGGGGACGGGGGATACGCAGTATTTT	CASSVRLAGTGDTQYF
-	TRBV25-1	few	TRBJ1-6	TGTGCCAGCAGTGAGGGGACTTATAATTCACCCCTCCACTTT	CASSEGTYNSPLHF
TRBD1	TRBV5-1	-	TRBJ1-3	TGCGCCAGCAGCTGGACAGGGTTCGACGGAAACACCATATATTTT	CASSWTGFDGNTIYF
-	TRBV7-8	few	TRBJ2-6	TGTGCCAGCAGCTTAGCTCGAGGGGCCTGGGCCAACGTCCTGACTTTC	CASSLARGAWANVLTF
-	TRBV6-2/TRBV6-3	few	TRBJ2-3	TGTGCCAGCAGTAACGTAGGGACCTCCACTCTGGATACGCAGTATTTT	CASSNVGTSTLDTQYF
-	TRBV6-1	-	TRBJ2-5	TGTGCCAGCAGTGAAGTGACAGCGACTGAGACCCAGTACTTC	CASSEVTATETQYF
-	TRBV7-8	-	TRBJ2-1	TGTGCCAGCAGCTTAGAGAAGCGGGCTTTCGATGAGCAGTTCTTC	CASSLEKRAFDEQFF
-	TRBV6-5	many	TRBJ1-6	TGTGCCAGCAGTTACTCGCCGGGGTCACCCCTCCACTTT	CASSYSPGSPLHF
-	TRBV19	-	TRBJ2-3	TGTGCCAGTGCCCCCCGAGCGGTGGCGGATACGCAGTATTTT	CASAPRAVADTQYF
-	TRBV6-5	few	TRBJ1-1	TGTGCCAGCAGTTACTCCCGGGGGGCTGGGGAAGCTTTCTTT	CASSYSRGAGEAFF
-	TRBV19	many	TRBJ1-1	TGTGCCAGTAGTATGGGGACGGTGAACACTGAAGCTTTCTTT	CASSMGTVNTEAFF
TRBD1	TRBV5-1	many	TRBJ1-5	TGCGCCAGCAGCTTGGCAGGGGGTTTGGGTCAGCCCCAGCATTTT	CASSLAGGLGQPQHF